One T cell receptor beta chain is described in this entry. No antigen is known for it. TCRdb processed the RT-PCR reads anew with MiXCR; each CDR3 protein has one entry. The sample lists under 750,000 distinct CDR3 sequences, about 11% occurring once. This sample is drawn from a study of response to subunit inactivated influenza vaccine. Points from the study as a whole: The authors offered the suggestion that each seasonal influenza vaccination recruits few new T cells.

The starting material was PBMCs from blood, obtained on the day of vaccination. The receptor was derived from a man aged 50-59 years who received an inactivated influenza vaccine.

The CDR3 DNA follows: TGTGCCAGCAGCCAATCCCACTTTAGCGGGGTGGAAGAGACCCAGTACTTC. This codes for CASSQSHFSGVEETQYF. This rearrangement joins TRBV3-1 to TRBJ2-5, with 8 bases fitting TRBD2. CDR3 size: 17 residues. Germline V lookup: CDR1 LGHDT, CDR2 YNNKEL (reference sequence). V lost 2 bases to trimming and J lost 3 bases; unmatched junction nucleotides: 11.